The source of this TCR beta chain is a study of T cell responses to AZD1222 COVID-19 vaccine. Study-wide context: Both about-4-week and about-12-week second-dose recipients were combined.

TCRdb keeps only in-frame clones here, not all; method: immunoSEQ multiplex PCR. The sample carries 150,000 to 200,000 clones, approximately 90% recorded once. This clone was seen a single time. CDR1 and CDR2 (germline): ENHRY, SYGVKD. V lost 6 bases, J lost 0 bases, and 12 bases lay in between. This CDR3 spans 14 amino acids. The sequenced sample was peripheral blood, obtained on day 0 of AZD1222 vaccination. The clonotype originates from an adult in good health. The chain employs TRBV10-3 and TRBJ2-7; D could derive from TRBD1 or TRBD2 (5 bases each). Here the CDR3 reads CAIRPGTDSYEQYF. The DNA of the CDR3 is TGTGCCATCAGGCCCGGGACGGACTCCTACGAGCAGTACTTC.